This TCR beta chain was sequenced for a study of blood T cell repertoires in COVID-19. Study in general: Samples came from the United States, Italy and Spain, spanning acute and convalescent COVID-19. Sample material is recorded as cDNA or gDNA derived from T cells, B-cell-depleted T cells, or PBMCs.

In the authors' methods: Reference gene primer amplification gave nucleated cell count estimates. Assay: immunoSEQ multiplex PCR; the TCRdb copy retains only in-frame clones and omits some. Clone size and V and J calls were adopted from that table, with D and trimming inferred from the DNA. Among roughly 150,000 clones, around 83% were seen once, and the ten largest hold over 5%. While infection was still active, Seattle patients were enrolled and then followed longitudinally. The specimen sequenced was peripheral blood. The receptor's source is a woman in her 50s with COVID-19, enrolled during active disease.

The CDR3 sequence is CASSLGLASDTQYF. The CDR3 DNA reads as TGTGCCAGCAGCTTAGGTCTAGCGAGCGATACGCAGTATTTT. The J gene is TRBJ2-3, the V gene TRBV7-2; TRBD2 is a possible D gene (6 bases). The V end was cut by 1 base, the J end by 6 bases, with 11 bases between. The CDR3 totals 14 residues. Germline V gene sequence: CDR1 SGHTA, CDR2 FQGNSA.